The clone carrying this T cell receptor (beta chain) showed up just once. Its antigen remains unknown. This specimen comes from a study of chemoradiotherapy in HPV16-positive cancers. Study in general: Candidate HPV-specific clones and shared TCR motifs came from two HPV16-positive patients. Points from the study as a whole: HPV-responsive T-cell expansion during chemoradiotherapy was linked to improved recurrence-free survival in HPV16-positive patients. Candidate HPV-specific clones and E7-related TCR motifs grew in tumor during treatment.

Measured with immunoSEQ multiplex PCR; TCRdb has only the in-frame clones, and not every one. The table lists 15,000 or so clones, 85% to 95% of them singletons. The CDR3 sequence is 14 residues long. Germline V gives CDR1 GTSNPN, CDR2 SVGIG (reference sequence). V shed 4 bases, J shed 4 bases, and the junction held 8 bases outside the gene matches. Samples were taken several times over chemoradiotherapy. This chain connects TRBV30 to TRBJ1-1; 8 bases are shared with TRBD1. This clonotype originated in a human donor with HPV-associated anogenital cancer. The sample in question was blood, obtained from a patient who underwent chemoradiotherapy. CDR3 sequence: CAWKGQGASTEAFF. CDR3 bases: TGTGCCTGGAAGGGCCAGGGGGCATCCACTGAAGCTTTCTTT.